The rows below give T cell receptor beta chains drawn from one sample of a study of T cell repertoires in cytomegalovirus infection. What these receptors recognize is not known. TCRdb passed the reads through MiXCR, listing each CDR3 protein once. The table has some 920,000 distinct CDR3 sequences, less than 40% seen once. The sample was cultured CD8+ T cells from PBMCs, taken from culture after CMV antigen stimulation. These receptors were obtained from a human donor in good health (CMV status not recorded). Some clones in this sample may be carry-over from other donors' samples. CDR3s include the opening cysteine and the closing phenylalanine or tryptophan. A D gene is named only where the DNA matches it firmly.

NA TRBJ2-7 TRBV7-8 CASSRGTSYEQYF
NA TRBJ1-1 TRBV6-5 CASSYSSQIEAFF
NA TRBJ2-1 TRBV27 CASSFATTGFPYNEQFF
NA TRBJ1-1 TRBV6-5 CASSYRRGRANTEAFF
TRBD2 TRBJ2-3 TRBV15 CATSRDWLAGAQGTQYF
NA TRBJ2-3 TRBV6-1 CASGGMVATDTQYF
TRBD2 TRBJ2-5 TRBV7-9 CASSRTSGGSGETQYF
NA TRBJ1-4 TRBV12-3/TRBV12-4 CASSSTGHEKLFF
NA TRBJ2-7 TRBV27 CASSWDTSYGQYF
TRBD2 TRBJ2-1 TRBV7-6 CASSQQAGEYNEQFF
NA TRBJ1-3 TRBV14 CASSLSWGNTIYF
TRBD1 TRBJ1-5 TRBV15 CATRWDRVNQPQHF
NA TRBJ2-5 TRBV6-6 CASSYERRTQETQYF
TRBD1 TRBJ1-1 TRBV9 CASSGPGGRYTEAFF
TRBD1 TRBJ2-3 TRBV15 CATSQGVTDTQYF
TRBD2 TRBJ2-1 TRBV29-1 CSVVGGIYNEQFF
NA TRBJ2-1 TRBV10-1 CASSGFPDGSSYNEQFF
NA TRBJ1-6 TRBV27 CASSTGLGNSPLHF
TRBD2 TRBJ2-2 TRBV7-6 CASSSTSGPNTGELFF
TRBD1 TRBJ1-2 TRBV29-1 CSVPDRVNGYTF
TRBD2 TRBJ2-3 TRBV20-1 CSALKRGGPDTQYF
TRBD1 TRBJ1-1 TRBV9 CASSTRTGGGKTEAFF
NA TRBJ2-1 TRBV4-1 CASSQEPTGNEQFF
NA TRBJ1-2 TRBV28 CASSLTTGGNLYGYTF
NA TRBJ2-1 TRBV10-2 CASSGGMVYNEQFF
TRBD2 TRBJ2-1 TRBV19 CASSMSGGAYNEQFF
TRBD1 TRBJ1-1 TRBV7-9 CASSLSRGEAFF
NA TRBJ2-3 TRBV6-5 CATEGPGGTDTQYF
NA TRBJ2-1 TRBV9 CASSGRQARWNEQFF
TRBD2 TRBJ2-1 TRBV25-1 CASSGLAGVLSYNEQFF
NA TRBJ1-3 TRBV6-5 CASSFLNGFSGNTIYF
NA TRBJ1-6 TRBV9 CASSVGGSNSPLHF
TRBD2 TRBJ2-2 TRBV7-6 CASSFPHVTGTSHTGELFF
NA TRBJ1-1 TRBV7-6 CASSLGVATEAFF
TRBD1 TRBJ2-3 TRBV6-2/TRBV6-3 CASRLPPTGFTRNTDTQYF
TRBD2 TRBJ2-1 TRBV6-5 CASSYSLGGAYNEQFF
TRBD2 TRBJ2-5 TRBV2 CASNGLAVETQYF
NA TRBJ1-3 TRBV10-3 CAITGPGSSGNTIYF